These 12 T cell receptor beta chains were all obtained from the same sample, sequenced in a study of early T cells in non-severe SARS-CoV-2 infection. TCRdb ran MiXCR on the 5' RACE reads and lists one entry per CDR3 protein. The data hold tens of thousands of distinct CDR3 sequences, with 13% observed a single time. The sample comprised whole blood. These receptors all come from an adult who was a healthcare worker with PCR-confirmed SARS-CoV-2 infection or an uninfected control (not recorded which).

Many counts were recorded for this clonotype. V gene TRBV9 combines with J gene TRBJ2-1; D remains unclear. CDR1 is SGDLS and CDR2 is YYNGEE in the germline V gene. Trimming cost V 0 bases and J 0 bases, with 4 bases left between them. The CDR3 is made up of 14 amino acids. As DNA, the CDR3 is TGTGCCAGCAGCGTAGCGAGCTCCTACAATGAGCAGTTCTTC. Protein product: CASSVASSYNEQFF.

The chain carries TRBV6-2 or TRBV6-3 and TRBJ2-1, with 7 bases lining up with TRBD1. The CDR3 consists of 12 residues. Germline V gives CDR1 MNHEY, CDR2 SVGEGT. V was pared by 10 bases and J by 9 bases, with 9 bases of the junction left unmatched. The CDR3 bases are TGTGCCACCCAGGGGGTTTCGATTGAGCAGTTCTTC. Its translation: CATQGVSIEQFF.

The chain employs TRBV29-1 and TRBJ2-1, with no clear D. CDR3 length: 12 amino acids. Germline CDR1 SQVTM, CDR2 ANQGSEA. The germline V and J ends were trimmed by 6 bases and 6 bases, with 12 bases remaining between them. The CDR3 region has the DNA TGCAGCGTGAGCAGTGGGCCCAATGAGCAGTTCTTC. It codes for CSVSSGPNEQFF.

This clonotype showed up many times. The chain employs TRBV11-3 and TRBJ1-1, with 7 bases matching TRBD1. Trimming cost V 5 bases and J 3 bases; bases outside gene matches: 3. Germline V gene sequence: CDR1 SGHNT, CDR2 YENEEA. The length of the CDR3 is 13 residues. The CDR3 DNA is TGTGCCAGCAGCCCTACAGGGGACACTGAAGCTTTCTTT. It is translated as CASSPTGDTEAFF.

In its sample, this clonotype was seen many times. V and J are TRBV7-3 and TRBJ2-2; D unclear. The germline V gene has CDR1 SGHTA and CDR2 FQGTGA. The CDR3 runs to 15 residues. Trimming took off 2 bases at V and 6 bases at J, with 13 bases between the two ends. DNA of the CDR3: TGTGCCAGCAGCTTAGGTCGAAGTTCGGCCGGGGAGCTGTTTTTT. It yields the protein CASSLGRSSAGELFF.

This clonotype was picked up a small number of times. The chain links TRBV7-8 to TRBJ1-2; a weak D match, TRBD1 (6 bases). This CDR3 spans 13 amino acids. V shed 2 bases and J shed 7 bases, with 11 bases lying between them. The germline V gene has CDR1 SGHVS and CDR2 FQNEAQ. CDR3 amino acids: CASSLRGVLGYTF. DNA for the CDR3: TGTGCCAGCAGCTTAAGGGGGGTACTTGGCTACACCTTC.

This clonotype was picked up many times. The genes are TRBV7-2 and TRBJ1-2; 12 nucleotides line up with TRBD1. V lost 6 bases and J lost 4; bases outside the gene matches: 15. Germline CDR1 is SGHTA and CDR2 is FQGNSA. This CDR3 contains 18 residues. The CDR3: CASRSSAGTGGAGYGYTF. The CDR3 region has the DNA TGTGCCAGCAGATCCTCGGCCGGGACAGGGGGCGCCGGCTATGGCTACACCTTC.

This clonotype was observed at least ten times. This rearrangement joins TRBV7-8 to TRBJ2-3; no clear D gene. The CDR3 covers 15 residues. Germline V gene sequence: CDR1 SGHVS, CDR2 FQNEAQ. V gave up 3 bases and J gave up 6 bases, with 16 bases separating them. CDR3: CASSFKRLRPDTQYF. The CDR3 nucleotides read TGTGCCAGCAGCTTTAAGCGTCTAAGGCCGGATACGCAGTATTTT.

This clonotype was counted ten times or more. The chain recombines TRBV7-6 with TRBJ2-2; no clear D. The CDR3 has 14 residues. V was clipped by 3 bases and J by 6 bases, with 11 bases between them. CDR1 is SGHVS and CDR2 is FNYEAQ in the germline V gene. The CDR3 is CASSFAERAGELFF. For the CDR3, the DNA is TGTGCCAGCAGCTTCGCTGAAAGGGCCGGGGAGCTGTTTTTT.

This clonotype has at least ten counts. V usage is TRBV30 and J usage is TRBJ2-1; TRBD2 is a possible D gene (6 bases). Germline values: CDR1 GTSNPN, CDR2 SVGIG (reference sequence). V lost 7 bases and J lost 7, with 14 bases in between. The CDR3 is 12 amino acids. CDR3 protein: CALEEGMNEQFF. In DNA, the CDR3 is TGTGCCTTGGAGGAGGGTATGAATGAGCAGTTCTTC. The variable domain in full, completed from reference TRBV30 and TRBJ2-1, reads SQTIHQWPATLVQPVGSPLSLECTVEGTSNPNLYWYRQAAGRGLQLLFYSVGIGQISSEVPQNLSASRPQDRQFILSSKKLLLSDSGFYLCALEEGMNEQFFGPGTRLTVL.

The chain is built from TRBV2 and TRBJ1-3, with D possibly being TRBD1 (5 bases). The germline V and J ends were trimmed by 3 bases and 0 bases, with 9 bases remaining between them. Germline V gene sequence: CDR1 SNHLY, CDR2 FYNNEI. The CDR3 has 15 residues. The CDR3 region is CASSETRDSGNTIYF. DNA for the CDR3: TGTGCCAGCAGTGAGACCAGGGACTCTGGAAACACCATATATTTT.

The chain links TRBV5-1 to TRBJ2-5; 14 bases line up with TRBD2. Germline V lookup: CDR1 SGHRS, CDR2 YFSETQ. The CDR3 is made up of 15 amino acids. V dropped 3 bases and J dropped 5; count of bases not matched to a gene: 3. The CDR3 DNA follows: TGCGCCAGCAGCTCTGGGACTAGCGGGGGTGAGACCCAGTACTTC. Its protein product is CASSSGTSGGETQYF.